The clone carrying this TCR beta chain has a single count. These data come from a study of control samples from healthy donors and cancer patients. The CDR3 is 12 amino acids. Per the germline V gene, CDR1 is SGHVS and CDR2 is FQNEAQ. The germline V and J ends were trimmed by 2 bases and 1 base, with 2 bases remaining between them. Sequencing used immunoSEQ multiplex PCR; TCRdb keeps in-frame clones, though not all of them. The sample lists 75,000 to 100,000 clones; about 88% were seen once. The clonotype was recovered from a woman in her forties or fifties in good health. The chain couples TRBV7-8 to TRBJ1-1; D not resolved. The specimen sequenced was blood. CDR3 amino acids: CASSLWNTEAFF. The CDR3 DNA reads TGTGCCAGCAGCTTATGGAACACTGAAGCTTTCTTT.